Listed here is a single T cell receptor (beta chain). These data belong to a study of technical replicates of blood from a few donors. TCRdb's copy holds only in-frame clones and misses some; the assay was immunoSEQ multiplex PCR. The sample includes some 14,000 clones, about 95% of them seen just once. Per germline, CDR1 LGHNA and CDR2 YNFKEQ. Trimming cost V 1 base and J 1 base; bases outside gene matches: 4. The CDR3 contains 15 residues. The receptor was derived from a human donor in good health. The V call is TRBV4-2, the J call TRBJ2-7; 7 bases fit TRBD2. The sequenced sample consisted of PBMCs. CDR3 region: CASSQGLAGSYEQYF. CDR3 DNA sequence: TGTGCCAGCAGCCAAGGACTAGCTGGGTCCTACGAGCAGTACTTC.